This T cell receptor (beta chain) was found in a study of liver allograft versus peripheral blood T cells. Study background: Comparing T cell receptor repertoires in transplanted livers with those in recipients' peripheral blood was part of the design. General study points: Within liver allografts, T cell receptor repertoires were reportedly different from those in peripheral blood.

From the reads, TCRdb called clonotypes with MiXCR, one entry per CDR3 protein. This repertoire shows several thousand distinct CDR3 sequences, about a sixth found once; its top ten account for approximately 4.5%. This clonotype was seen repeatedly, ten times or more. As yet, its antigen is unknown. Trimming cost V 5 bases and J 7 bases; bases outside gene matches: 8. Germline V gives CDR1 DFQATT, CDR2 SNEGSKA (reference sequence). The CDR3 contains 15 residues. This TCR was sampled from a human patient who had a liver transplant. Some T cells may originate from the graft donor. This chain joins TRBV20-1 and TRBJ2-2, with 12 bases lining up with TRBD2. DNA for the CDR3: TGCAGTGCTGGTCTAGCGGGAGGGCGAGTCGGGGAGCTGTTTTTT. Translating gives CSAGLAGGRVGELFF.